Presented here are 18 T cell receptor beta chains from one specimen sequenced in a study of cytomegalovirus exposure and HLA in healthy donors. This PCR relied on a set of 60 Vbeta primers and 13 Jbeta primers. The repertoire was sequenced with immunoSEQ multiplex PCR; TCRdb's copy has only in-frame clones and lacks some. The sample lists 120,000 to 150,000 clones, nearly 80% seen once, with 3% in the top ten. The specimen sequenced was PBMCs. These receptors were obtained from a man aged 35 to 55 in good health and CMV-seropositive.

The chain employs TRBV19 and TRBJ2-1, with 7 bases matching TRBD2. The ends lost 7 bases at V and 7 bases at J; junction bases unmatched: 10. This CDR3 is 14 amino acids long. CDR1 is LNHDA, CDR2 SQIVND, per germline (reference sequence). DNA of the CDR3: TGTGCCAGTATTGAATGGGGCGGGAGTAATGAGCAGTTCTTC. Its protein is CASIEWGGSNEQFF.

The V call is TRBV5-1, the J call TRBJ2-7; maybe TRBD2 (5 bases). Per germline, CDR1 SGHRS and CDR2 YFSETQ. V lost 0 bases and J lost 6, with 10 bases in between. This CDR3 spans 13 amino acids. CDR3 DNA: TGCGCCAGCAGCTTGGCCGGGGATACCGAGCAGTACTTC. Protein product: CASSLAGDTEQYF. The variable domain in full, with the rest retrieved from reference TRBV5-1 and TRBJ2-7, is KAGVTQTPRYLIKTRGQQVTLSCSPISGHRSVSWYQQTPGQGLQFLFEYFSETQRNKGNFPGRFSGRQFSNSRSEMNVSTLELGDSALYLCASSLAGDTEQYFGPGTRLTVT.

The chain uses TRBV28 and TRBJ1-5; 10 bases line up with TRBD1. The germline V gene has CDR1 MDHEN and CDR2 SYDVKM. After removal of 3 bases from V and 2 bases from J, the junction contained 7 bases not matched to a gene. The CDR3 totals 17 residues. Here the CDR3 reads CASSFHGQGVGNQPQHF. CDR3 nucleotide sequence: TGTGCCAGCAGTTTCCACGGACAGGGGGTCGGCAATCAGCCCCAGCATTTT. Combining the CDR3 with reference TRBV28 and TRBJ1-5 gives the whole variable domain DVKVTQSSRYLVKRTGEKVFLECVQDMDHENMFWYRQDPGLGLRLIYFSYDVKMKEKGDIPEGYSVSREKKERFSLILESASTNQTSMYLCASSFHGQGVGNQPQHFGDGTRLSIL.

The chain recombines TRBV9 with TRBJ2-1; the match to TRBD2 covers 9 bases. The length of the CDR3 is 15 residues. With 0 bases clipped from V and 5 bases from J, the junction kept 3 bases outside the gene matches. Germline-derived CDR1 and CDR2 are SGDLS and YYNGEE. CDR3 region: CASSVGLAGNNEQFF. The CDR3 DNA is TGTGCCAGCAGCGTAGGGCTAGCGGGGAACAATGAGCAGTTCTTC.

The CDR3 loop is CASSAIAGANEKLFF. CDR3 DNA: TGTGCCAGCAGTGCAATAGCGGGGGCGAATGAAAAACTGTTTTTT. The genes are TRBV25-1 and TRBJ1-4, with a possible D match to TRBD1 (6 bases). From germline, CDR1 is MGHDK and CDR2 SYGVNS. The V end was cut by 4 bases, the J end by 5 bases, with 14 bases between. The CDR3 is 15 residues long. Full variable domain (remainder filled in from reference TRBV25-1 and TRBJ1-4): EADIYQTPRYLVIGTGKKITLECSQTMGHDKMYWYQQDPGMELHLIHYSYGVNSTEKGDLSSESTVSRIRTEHFPLTLESARPSHTSQYLCASSAIAGANEKLFFGSGTQLSVL.

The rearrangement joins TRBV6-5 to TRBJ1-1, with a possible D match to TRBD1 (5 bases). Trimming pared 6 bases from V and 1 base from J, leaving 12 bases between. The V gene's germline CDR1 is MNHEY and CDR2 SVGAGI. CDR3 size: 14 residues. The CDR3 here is CASRPGSSNTEAFF. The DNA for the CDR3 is TGTGCCAGCAGGCCAGGGTCGTCGAACACTGAAGCTTTCTTT.

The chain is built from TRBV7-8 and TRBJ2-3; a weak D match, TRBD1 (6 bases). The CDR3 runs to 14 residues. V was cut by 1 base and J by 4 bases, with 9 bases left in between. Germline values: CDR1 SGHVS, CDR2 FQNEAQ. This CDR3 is CASSLVQGADTQYF. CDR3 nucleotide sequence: TGTGCCAGCAGCTTAGTACAGGGCGCAGATACGCAGTATTTT. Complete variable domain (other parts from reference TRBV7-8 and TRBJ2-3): GAGVSQSPRYKVAKRGQDVALRCDPISGHVSLFWYQQALGQGPEFLTYFQNEAQLDKSGLPSDRFFAERPEGSVSTLKIQRTQQEDSAVYLCASSLVQGADTQYFGPGTRLTVL.

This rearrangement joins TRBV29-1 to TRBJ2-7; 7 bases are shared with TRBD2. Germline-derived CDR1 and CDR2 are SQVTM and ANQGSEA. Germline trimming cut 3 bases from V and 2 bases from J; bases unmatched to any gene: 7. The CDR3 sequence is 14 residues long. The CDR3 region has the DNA TGCAGCGTTGAGGGAGGGGTCGGAACCTACGAGCAGTACTTC. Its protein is CSVEGGVGTYEQYF.

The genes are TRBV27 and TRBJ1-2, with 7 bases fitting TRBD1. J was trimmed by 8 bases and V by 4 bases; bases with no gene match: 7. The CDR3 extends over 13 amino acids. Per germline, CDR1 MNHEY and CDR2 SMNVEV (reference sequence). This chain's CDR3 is CASSYMLGGGYTF. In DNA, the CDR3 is TGTGCCAGCAGTTACATGTTAGGGGGCGGCTACACCTTC.

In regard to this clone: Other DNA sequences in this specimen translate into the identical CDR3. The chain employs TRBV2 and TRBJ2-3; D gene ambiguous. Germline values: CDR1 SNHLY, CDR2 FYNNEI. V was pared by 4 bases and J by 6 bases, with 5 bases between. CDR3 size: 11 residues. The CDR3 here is CASSGRDTQYF. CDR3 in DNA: TGTGCCAGCAGTGGCCGGGATACGCAGTATTTT. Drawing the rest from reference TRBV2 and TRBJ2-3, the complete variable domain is EPEVTQTPSHQVTQMGQEVILRCVPISNHLYFYWYRQILGQKVEFLVSFYNNEISEKSEIFDDQFSVERPDGSNFTLKIRSTKLEDSAMYFCASSGRDTQYFGPGTRLTVL.

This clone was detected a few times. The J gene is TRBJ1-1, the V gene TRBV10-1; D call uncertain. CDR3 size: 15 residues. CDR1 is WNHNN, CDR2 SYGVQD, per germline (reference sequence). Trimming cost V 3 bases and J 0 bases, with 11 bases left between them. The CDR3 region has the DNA TGCGCCAGCAGTGAAGGCGGGTTCCTGAACACTGAAGCTTTCTTT. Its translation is CASSEGGFLNTEAFF.

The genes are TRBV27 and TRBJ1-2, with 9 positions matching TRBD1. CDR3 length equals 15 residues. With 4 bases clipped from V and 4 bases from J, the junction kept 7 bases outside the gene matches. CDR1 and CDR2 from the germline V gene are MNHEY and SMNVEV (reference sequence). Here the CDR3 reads CASSSERDRVYGYTF. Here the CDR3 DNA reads TGTGCCAGCAGTTCAGAACGGGACAGGGTCTATGGCTACACCTTC.

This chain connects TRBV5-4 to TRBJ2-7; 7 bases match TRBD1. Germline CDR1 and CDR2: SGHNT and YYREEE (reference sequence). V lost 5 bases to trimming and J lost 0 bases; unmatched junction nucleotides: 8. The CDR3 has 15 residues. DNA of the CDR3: TGTGCCAGCAGACCCGACAGGGTTAGCTCCTACGAGCAGTACTTC. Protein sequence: CASRPDRVSSYEQYF.

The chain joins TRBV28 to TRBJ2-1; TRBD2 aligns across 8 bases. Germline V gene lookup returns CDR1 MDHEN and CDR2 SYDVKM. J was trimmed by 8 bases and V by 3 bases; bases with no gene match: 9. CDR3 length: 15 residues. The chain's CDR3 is CASSFPSGSTYEQFF. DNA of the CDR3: TGTGCCAGCAGTTTCCCCAGCGGGAGCACGTATGAGCAGTTCTTC. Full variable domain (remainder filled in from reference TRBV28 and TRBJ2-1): DVKVTQSSRYLVKRTGEKVFLECVQDMDHENMFWYRQDPGLGLRLIYFSYDVKMKEKGDIPEGYSVSREKKERFSLILESASTNQTSMYLCASSFPSGSTYEQFFGPGTRLTVL.

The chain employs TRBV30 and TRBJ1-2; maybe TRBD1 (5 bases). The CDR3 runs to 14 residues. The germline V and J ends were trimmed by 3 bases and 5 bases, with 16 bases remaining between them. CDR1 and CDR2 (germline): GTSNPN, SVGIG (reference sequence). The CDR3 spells CAWRRTGSGYGYTF. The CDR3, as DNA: TGTGCCTGGAGACGCACAGGCTCTGGGTATGGCTACACCTTC.

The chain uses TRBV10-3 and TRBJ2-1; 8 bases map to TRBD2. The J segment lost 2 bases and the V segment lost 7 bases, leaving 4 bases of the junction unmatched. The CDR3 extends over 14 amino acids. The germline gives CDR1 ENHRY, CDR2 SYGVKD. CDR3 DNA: TGTGCCATCACAAGCGGGAGACCCTACAATGAGCAGTTCTTC. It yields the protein CAITSGRPYNEQFF.

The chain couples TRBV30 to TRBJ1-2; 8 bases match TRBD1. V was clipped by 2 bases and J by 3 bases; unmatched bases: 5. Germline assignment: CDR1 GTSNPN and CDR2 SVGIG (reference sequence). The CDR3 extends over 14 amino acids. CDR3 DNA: TGTGCCTGGAGTCTCAGGGGGCGATACTATGGCTACACCTTC. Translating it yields CAWSLRGRYYGYTF.

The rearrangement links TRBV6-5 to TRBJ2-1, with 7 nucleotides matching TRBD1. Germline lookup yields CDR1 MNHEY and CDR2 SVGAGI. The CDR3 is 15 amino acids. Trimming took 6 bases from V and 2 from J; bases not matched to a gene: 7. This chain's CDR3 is CASRSDRPTYNEQFF. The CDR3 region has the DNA TGTGCCAGCAGATCGGACAGGCCAACCTACAATGAGCAGTTCTTC.